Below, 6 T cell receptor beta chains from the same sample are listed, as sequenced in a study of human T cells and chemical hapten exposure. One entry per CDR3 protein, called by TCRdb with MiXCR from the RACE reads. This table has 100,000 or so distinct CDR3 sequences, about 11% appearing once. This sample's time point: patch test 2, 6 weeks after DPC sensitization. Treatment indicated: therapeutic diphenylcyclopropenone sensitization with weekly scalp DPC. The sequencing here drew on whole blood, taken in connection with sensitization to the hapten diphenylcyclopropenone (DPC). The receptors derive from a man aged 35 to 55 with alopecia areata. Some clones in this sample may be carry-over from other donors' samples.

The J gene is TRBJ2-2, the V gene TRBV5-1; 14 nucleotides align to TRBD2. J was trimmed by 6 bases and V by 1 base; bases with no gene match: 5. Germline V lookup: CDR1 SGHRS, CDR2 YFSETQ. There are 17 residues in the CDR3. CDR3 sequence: CASSLIGLAGGPGELFF. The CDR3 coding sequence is TGCGCCAGCAGCTTGATAGGACTAGCGGGAGGTCCCGGGGAGCTGTTTTTT. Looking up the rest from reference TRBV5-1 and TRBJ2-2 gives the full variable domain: KAGVTQTPRYLIKTRGQQVTLSCSPISGHRSVSWYQQTPGQGLQFLFEYFSETQRNKGNFPGRFSGRQFSNSRSEMNVSTLELGDSALYLCASSLIGLAGGPGELFFGEGSRLTVL.

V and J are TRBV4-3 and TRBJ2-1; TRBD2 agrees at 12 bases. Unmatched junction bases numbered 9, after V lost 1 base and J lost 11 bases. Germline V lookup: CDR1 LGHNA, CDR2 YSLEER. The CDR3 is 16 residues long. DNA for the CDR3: TGCGCCAGCAGCCAAGGGGTGGGGACTAGCGGGTTTAAGCAGTTCTTC. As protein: CASSQGVGTSGFKQFF.

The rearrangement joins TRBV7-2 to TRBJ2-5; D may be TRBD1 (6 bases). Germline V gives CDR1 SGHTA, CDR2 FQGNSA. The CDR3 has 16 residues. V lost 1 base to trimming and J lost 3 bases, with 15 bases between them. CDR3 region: CASSLVIRGPEETQYF. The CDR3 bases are TGTGCCAGCAGCTTAGTAATCAGGGGACCAGAAGAGACCCAGTACTTC.

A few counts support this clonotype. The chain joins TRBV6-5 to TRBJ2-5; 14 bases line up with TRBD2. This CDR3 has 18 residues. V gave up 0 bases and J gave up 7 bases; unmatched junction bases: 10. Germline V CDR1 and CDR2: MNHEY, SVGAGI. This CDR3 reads CASSYSRTSGRTERTQYF. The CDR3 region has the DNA TGTGCCAGCAGTTACTCTAGGACTAGCGGGAGGACGGAACGGACCCAGTACTTC.

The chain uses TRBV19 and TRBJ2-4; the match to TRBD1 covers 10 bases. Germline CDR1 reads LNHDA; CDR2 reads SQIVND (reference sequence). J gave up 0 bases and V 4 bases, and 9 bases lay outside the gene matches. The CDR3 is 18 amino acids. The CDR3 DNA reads TGTGCCAGTAGTACGCTGGGACAGGGGACACTAGCCAAAAACATTCAGTACTTC. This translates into CASSTLGQGTLAKNIQYF. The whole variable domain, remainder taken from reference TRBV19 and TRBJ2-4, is DGGITQSPKYLFRKEGQNVTLSCEQNLNHDAMYWYRQDPGQGLRLIYYSQIVNDFQKGDIAEGYSVSREKKESFPLTVTSAQKNPTAFYLCASSTLGQGTLAKNIQYFGAGTRLSVL.

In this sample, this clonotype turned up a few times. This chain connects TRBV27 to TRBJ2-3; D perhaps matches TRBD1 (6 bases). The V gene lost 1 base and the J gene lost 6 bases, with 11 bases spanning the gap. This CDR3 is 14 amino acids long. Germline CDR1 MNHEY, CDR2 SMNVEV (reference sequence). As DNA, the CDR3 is TGTGCCAGCAGTTTATACAGGGAAGGTGATACGCAGTATTTT. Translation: CASSLYREGDTQYF.